The clone carrying this TCR beta chain showed up many times. This sample stems from a study of neurological immune-mediated disorders. The CDR3 length is 14 residues. Per the germline V gene, CDR1 is DFQATT and CDR2 is SNEGSKA (reference sequence). V gave up 1 base and J gave up 2 bases, with 11 bases separating them. MiXCR was run by TCRdb on the 5' RACE reads, yielding one entry per CDR3 protein. The data show nearly 60,000 distinct CDR3 sequences, under 4.5% seen once. This clonotype originated in a woman aged 30 to 39 with multiple sclerosis. The chain recombines TRBV20-1 with TRBJ2-5; D is ambiguous. Sequenced: PBMCs. The CDR3 DNA reads as TGCAGTGCTAGAGGGTGGAGCGAGCAAGAGACCCAGTACTTC. Translating it yields CSARGWSEQETQYF.